These T cell receptor beta chains were read from a single sample in a study of cytomegalovirus exposure and HLA in healthy donors. Here immunoSEQ multiplex PCR was the method, and the copy in TCRdb shows in-frame clones only, minus some. The sample holds 200,000 to 250,000 clones, about four fifths seen once. The sequenced sample consisted of PBMCs. These TCRs come from a middle-aged woman in good health and CMV-seropositive. CDR3s include the opening cysteine and the closing phenylalanine or tryptophan. Where a row states a size, it is once, few, many or the class of an expanded clone; other rows omit it.

J: TRBJ2-1; size: NA; V: TRBV29-1; CDR3: CSVELTGSNEQFF
J: TRBJ2-6; size: NA; V: TRBV19; CDR3: CASSKFGTSGGQRSGANVLTF
J: TRBJ1-5; size: NA; V: TRBV4-2; CDR3: CASSQVDRGRGNQPQHF
J: TRBJ1-2; size: NA; V: TRBV7-9; CDR3: CSSSFKGRATNYGYTF
J: TRBJ2-1; size: few; V: TRBV19; CDR3: CASSIGTRNEQFF
J: TRBJ1-2; size: NA; V: TRBV5-1; CDR3: CASSYGDIYGYTF
J: TRBJ2-5; size: NA; V: TRBV14; CDR3: CASSQPGQGAETQYF
J: TRBJ2-5; size: NA; V: TRBV7-3; CDR3: CASSLTGGVQETQYF
J: TRBJ2-5; size: NA; V: TRBV5-1; CDR3: CASSSRPGGSQETQYF
J: TRBJ2-4; size: NA; V: TRBV4-1; CDR3: CASSEGSSAKNIQYF
J: TRBJ1-5; size: NA; V: TRBV9; CDR3: CASSVEEGGQPQHF
J: TRBJ2-2; size: NA; V: TRBV10-3; CDR3: CAISDGQGGTGELFF
J: TRBJ2-1; size: NA; V: TRBV30; CDR3: CAAGVGEQFF
J: TRBJ2-2; size: NA; V: TRBV7-2; CDR3: CASSPTGITGELFF
J: TRBJ1-6; size: NA; V: TRBV7-9; CDR3: CASSRTAGSGSPLHF
J: TRBJ2-5; size: NA; V: TRBV14; CDR3: CASSQGQGDGETQYF
J: TRBJ1-4; size: NA; V: TRBV7-2; CDR3: CASSLGRVTTNEKLFF
J: TRBJ2-1; size: NA; V: TRBV5-1; CDR3: CASSLQREGNEQFF
J: TRBJ2-2; size: few; V: TRBV29-1; CDR3: CSGKQAGTGDTGELFF
J: TRBJ2-1; size: NA; V: TRBV4-3; CDR3: CASSQELAGGPHEQFF
J: TRBJ2-3; size: NA; V: TRBV5-1; CDR3: CASSLWDKHTDTQYF
J: TRBJ1-4; size: NA; V: TRBV6-1; CDR3: CASSDPGLLEKLFF
J: TRBJ2-5; size: NA; V: TRBV7-9; CDR3: CASSLSSGDQTQYF
J: TRBJ2-3; size: NA; V: TRBV13; CDR3: CASSAGGGGPRSTQYF
J: TRBJ2-3; size: NA; V: TRBV9; CDR3: CASSVGGGAGTDTQYF
J: TRBJ1-6; size: NA; V: TRBV6-5; CDR3: CASRGQGFNSPLHF
J: TRBJ2-7; size: NA; V: TRBV4-1; CDR3: CASSQLQTAPNSYEQYF
J: TRBJ2-7; size: NA; V: TRBV6-5; CDR3: CASSRTTGGGGEQYF
J: TRBJ2-2; size: NA; V: TRBV29-1; CDR3: CSGTTGNTGELFF